This T cell receptor beta chain stems from a study of blood T cells in healthy people across ages. Overall study findings and caveats: The recorded TCR beta diversity per million T cells decreased in a roughly linear manner with age.

Primed by a sample-barcoded 5' primer and a J-beta primer mix, a second PCR proceeded for roughly 6 to 12 cycles. TCRdb processed the 5' RACE reads anew with MiXCR; each CDR3 protein has one entry. The sample has a few hundred thousand distinct CDR3 sequences, 27% seen once; the top ten hold 3.6%. Looked up from germline, CDR1 is SNHLY and CDR2 is FYNNEI. The junction had 15 bases not matched to a gene; V was cut back by 6 bases and J by 0 bases. The CDR3 spans 19 residues. A note on this clonotype: Its antigen is undetermined.

The sample was also linked to a second study, of T cells of mothers and their children.

Source material: blood. The source is a boy younger than 10 in good health. This chain connects TRBV2 to TRBJ2-4, with 9 bases identical to TRBD1. This chain's CDR3 is CASRLRTGTGPLAKNIQYF. CDR3 in DNA: TGTGCCAGCAGATTACGAACCGGGACAGGGCCCCTAGCCAAAAACATTCAGTACTTC.